The rows below give T cell receptor beta chains drawn from one sample of a study of beta chain features in type 1 diabetes. Libraries were prepared by immunoSEQ multiplex PCR; TCRdb keeps only in-frame clonotypes and omits some of them. The sample carries hundreds of thousands of clones, over 13% recorded once. The sequencing input was naive CD4+ T cells from blood. These receptors were collected from a man aged 18-30 years with type 1 diabetes. The CDR3 runs from the conserved cysteine through the conserved F or W. D genes are given only for firm matches. The size entry is marked missing in some rows and otherwise reads once, few, many or a size class.

len: 10
abundance: .
d_gene: .
v_gene: TRBV20-1
j_gene: TRBJ1-2
CDR3nt: TGCAGTGCCAAGGGCCATGGCTACACCTTC
CDR3aa: CSAKGHGYTF

len: 12
abundance: .
d_gene: .
v_gene: TRBV15
j_gene: TRBJ1-2
CDR3nt: TGTGCCACCAGCAGAGAGGACTATGGCTACACCTTC
CDR3aa: CATSREDYGYTF

len: 13
abundance: .
d_gene: .
v_gene: TRBV4-2
j_gene: TRBJ1-2
CDR3nt: TGTGCCAGCAGCCGAGACAGGCAACGTGGCTACACCTTC
CDR3aa: CASSRDRQRGYTF

len: 14
abundance: .
d_gene: TRBD1
v_gene: TRBV9
j_gene: TRBJ2-1
CDR3nt: TGTGCCAGCAGCGGGGGACAGGGGCTCAATGAGCAGTTCTTC
CDR3aa: CASSGGQGLNEQFF

len: 13
abundance: .
d_gene: .
v_gene: TRBV19
j_gene: TRBJ2-1
CDR3nt: TGTGCCAGTACCCGGAGGGCCTCCAATGAGCAGTTCTTC
CDR3aa: CASTRRASNEQFF

len: 13
abundance: .
d_gene: TRBD1
v_gene: TRBV7-2
j_gene: TRBJ2-7
CDR3nt: TGTGCCAGCACCTACACAGGGGTATACGAGCAGTACTTC
CDR3aa: CASTYTGVYEQYF

len: 14
abundance: .
d_gene: TRBD1
v_gene: TRBV5-1
j_gene: TRBJ2-7
CDR3nt: TGCGCCAGCAGCTCCGGGACAGGGGTCCACGAGCAGTACTTC
CDR3aa: CASSSGTGVHEQYF

len: 14
abundance: few
d_gene: .
v_gene: TRBV25-1
j_gene: TRBJ2-7
CDR3nt: TGTGCCAGCAGTGAATTCGAGATTTCCTACGAGCAGTACTTC
CDR3aa: CASSEFEISYEQYF

len: 15
abundance: .
d_gene: TRBD1
v_gene: TRBV5-4
j_gene: TRBJ2-1
CDR3nt: TGTGCCAGCAGCAAAACAGGGGGCTCATACAATGAGCAGTTCTTC
CDR3aa: CASSKTGGSYNEQFF

len: 13
abundance: .
d_gene: .
v_gene: TRBV14
j_gene: TRBJ2-5
CDR3nt: TGTGCCAGCAGCCCGGGACTTCAAGAGACCCAGTACTTC
CDR3aa: CASSPGLQETQYF

len: 18
abundance: few
d_gene: .
v_gene: TRBV9
j_gene: TRBJ2-1
CDR3nt: TGTGCCAGCAGCAAAAGCCGGGACTTATCACTCTCCTACAATGAGCAGTTCTTC
CDR3aa: CASSKSRDLSLSYNEQFF

len: 14
abundance: few
d_gene: .
v_gene: TRBV18
j_gene: TRBJ2-7
CDR3nt: TGTGCCAGCTCACCAGGGACACCGGGGGACGAGCAGTACTTC
CDR3aa: CASSPGTPGDEQYF

len: 20
abundance: few
d_gene: .
v_gene: TRBV4-2
j_gene: TRBJ2-7
CDR3nt: TGTGCCAGCAGCCAAGATGGCGCAGGTCCTCCTCCTCGTAGGCGTTACGAGCAGTACTTC
CDR3aa: CASSQDGAGPPPRRRYEQYF

len: 14
abundance: few
d_gene: .
v_gene: TRBV18
j_gene: TRBJ2-3
CDR3nt: TGTGCCAGCTCACCACCTGGCGGCACAGATACGCAGTATTTT
CDR3aa: CASSPPGGTDTQYF

len: 14
abundance: few
d_gene: TRBD1
v_gene: TRBV7-2
j_gene: TRBJ1-5
CDR3nt: TGTGCCAGCAGTTCCGCCCGGACAGGGCAGTCTCAGCATTTT
CDR3aa: CASSSARTGQSQHF

len: 13
abundance: few
d_gene: .
v_gene: TRBV28
j_gene: TRBJ1-2
CDR3nt: TGTGCCAGCAGTTTGGACGGTAACTATGGCTACACCTTC
CDR3aa: CASSLDGNYGYTF

len: 12
abundance: .
d_gene: .
v_gene: TRBV29-1
j_gene: TRBJ2-7
CDR3nt: TGCAGCGTGGGGGTTAGCTCCTACGAGCAGTACTTC
CDR3aa: CSVGVSSYEQYF

len: 14
abundance: few
d_gene: .
v_gene: TRBV5-1
j_gene: TRBJ2-5
CDR3nt: TGCGCCAGCAGCTTTCGCAGGGTGGAAGAGACCCAGTACTTC
CDR3aa: CASSFRRVEETQYF

len: 20
abundance: .
d_gene: TRBD2
v_gene: TRBV9
j_gene: TRBJ2-1
CDR3nt: TGTGCCAGCAGCATCCGGCCAAGAAGGATATGGACTAGCGGGAGTAATGAGCAGTTCTTC
CDR3aa: CASSIRPRRIWTSGSNEQFF

len: 13
abundance: few
d_gene: .
v_gene: TRBV11-2
j_gene: TRBJ1-2
CDR3nt: TGTGCCAGCAGCTTGGGGAGGGTGAATGGCTACACCTTC
CDR3aa: CASSLGRVNGYTF

len: 16
abundance: few
d_gene: TRBD2
v_gene: TRBV7-2
j_gene: TRBJ2-3
CDR3nt: TGTGCCAGCAGTTTGCCGGGACTACCTAGCACAGATACGCAGTATTTT
CDR3aa: CASSLPGLPSTDTQYF

len: 15
abundance: few
d_gene: .
v_gene: TRBV5-5
j_gene: TRBJ2-2
CDR3nt: TGTGCCAGCAGCTTTGGCCAGACCAACACCGGGGAGCTGTTTTTT
CDR3aa: CASSFGQTNTGELFF

len: 15
abundance: .
d_gene: .
v_gene: TRBV7-9
j_gene: TRBJ1-5
CDR3nt: TGTGCCAGCAGCCCACTAGGGGGTAGCAATCAGCCCCAGCATTTT
CDR3aa: CASSPLGGSNQPQHF

len: 15
abundance: .
d_gene: .
v_gene: TRBV5-1
j_gene: TRBJ2-5
CDR3nt: TGCGCCAGCAGCTTGGGTGTGGGGACGGGGGAGACCCAGTACTTC
CDR3aa: CASSLGVGTGETQYF

len: 14
abundance: .
d_gene: TRBD2
v_gene: TRBV7-2
j_gene: TRBJ2-1
CDR3nt: TGTGCCAGCAGCCCCGGGACTAGCGGGAATGAGCAGTTCTTC
CDR3aa: CASSPGTSGNEQFF

len: 14
abundance: once
d_gene: TRBD2
v_gene: TRBV30
j_gene: TRBJ2-7
CDR3nt: TGTGCCTGGAGGAAAGCGGGAGGGCCGTACGAGCAGTACTTC
CDR3aa: CAWRKAGGPYEQYF

len: 16
abundance: .
d_gene: TRBD1
v_gene: TRBV2
j_gene: TRBJ2-3
CDR3nt: TGTGCCAGCAGTCAAAGAGGCGGACAGGGGGCGAATACGCAGTATTTT
CDR3aa: CASSQRGGQGANTQYF

len: 12
abundance: .
d_gene: .
v_gene: TRBV28
j_gene: TRBJ1-5
CDR3nt: TGTGCCAGCACCGGTGGTAGTCAGCCCCAGCATTTT
CDR3aa: CASTGGSQPQHF

len: 15
abundance: once
d_gene: .
v_gene: TRBV15
j_gene: TRBJ1-4
CDR3nt: TGTGCCACCAGACCCCGGGAATCAACTAATGAAAAACTGTTTTTT
CDR3aa: CATRPRESTNEKLFF

len: 18
abundance: once
d_gene: TRBD1
v_gene: TRBV11-2
j_gene: TRBJ1-1
CDR3nt: TGTGCCAGCAGCTTTCAGACGTACAGGGGGAGGTTGAACACTGAAGCTTTCTTT
CDR3aa: CASSFQTYRGRLNTEAFF

len: 16
abundance: .
d_gene: .
v_gene: TRBV9
j_gene: TRBJ2-1
CDR3nt: TGTGCCAGCAGCGTAGCTACGAGCCCTGGCTGGGATGAGCAGTTCTTC
CDR3aa: CASSVATSPGWDEQFF

len: 15
abundance: .
d_gene: TRBD2
v_gene: TRBV2
j_gene: TRBJ2-5
CDR3nt: TGTGCCAGCAGACAAATCGGGGGGGCACAAGAGACCCAGTACTTC
CDR3aa: CASRQIGGAQETQYF

len: 13
abundance: .
d_gene: .
v_gene: TRBV30
j_gene: TRBJ1-4
CDR3nt: TGTGCCTGGAGCCGGGGTCGTTGGGGAAAACTGTTTTTT
CDR3aa: CAWSRGRWGKLFF

len: 13
abundance: few
d_gene: TRBD1
v_gene: TRBV14
j_gene: TRBJ1-5
CDR3nt: TGTGCCAGCAGCCGGACAGGGAATCAGCCCCAGCATTTT
CDR3aa: CASSRTGNQPQHF

len: 15
abundance: few
d_gene: .
v_gene: TRBV9
j_gene: TRBJ1-4
CDR3nt: TGTGCCAGCAGCTCTGGTCATCGAAGGGATGAAAAACTGTTTTTT
CDR3aa: CASSSGHRRDEKLFF

len: 11
abundance: few
d_gene: .
v_gene: TRBV11-2
j_gene: TRBJ2-1
CDR3nt: TGTGCCAGCAGCTTAGTTGATGAGCAGTTCTTC
CDR3aa: CASSLVDEQFF

len: 15
abundance: .
d_gene: .
v_gene: TRBV4-3
j_gene: TRBJ1-3
CDR3nt: TGCGCCAGCAGCCAAGGTCGAGGAGGTGGAAACACCATATATTTT
CDR3aa: CASSQGRGGGNTIYF

len: 14
abundance: few
d_gene: .
v_gene: TRBV19
j_gene: TRBJ2-5
CDR3nt: TGTGCCAGTAACTCCGGACCCACCCAAGAGACCCAGTACTTC
CDR3aa: CASNSGPTQETQYF

len: 13
abundance: few
d_gene: TRBD1
v_gene: TRBV29-1
j_gene: TRBJ1-1
CDR3nt: TGCAGCGTCCACGGGACAGGCAACACTGAAGCTTTCTTT
CDR3aa: CSVHGTGNTEAFF

len: 13
abundance: .
d_gene: .
v_gene: TRBV19
j_gene: TRBJ1-2
CDR3nt: TGTGCCAGTACCACAGGGTCGCCTTATGGCTACACCTTC
CDR3aa: CASTTGSPYGYTF

len: 13
abundance: few
d_gene: .
v_gene: TRBV7-9
j_gene: TRBJ1-5
CDR3nt: TGTGCCAGCAGCCCTTGGGACAATCAGCCCCAGCATTTT
CDR3aa: CASSPWDNQPQHF

len: 17
abundance: .
d_gene: TRBD2
v_gene: TRBV6-1
j_gene: TRBJ2-3
CDR3nt: TGTGCCAGCAGTGAAGCGGGCCGGCTAGCGGTGTGGGATACGCAGTATTTT
CDR3aa: CASSEAGRLAVWDTQYF

len: 15
abundance: few
d_gene: .
v_gene: TRBV30
j_gene: TRBJ2-7
CDR3nt: TGTGCCTGGAGTTCGCGGGCTCCACGAACCTACGAGCAGTACTTC
CDR3aa: CAWSSRAPRTYEQYF

len: 14
abundance: .
d_gene: .
v_gene: TRBV28
j_gene: TRBJ1-2
CDR3nt: TGTGCCGCCCAAGGCGGGACGGCCCCCCTAGGCTACACCTTC
CDR3aa: CAAQGGTAPLGYTF

len: 16
abundance: .
d_gene: .
v_gene: TRBV18
j_gene: TRBJ2-3
CDR3nt: TGTGCCAGCTCACCACCGAGGGCAGGGCGCACAGATACGCAGTATTTT
CDR3aa: CASSPPRAGRTDTQYF

len: 13
abundance: once
d_gene: .
v_gene: TRBV30
j_gene: TRBJ1-2
CDR3nt: TGTGCCTGGACCCCAGGGAAGGTCCGAGGCTACACCTTC
CDR3aa: CAWTPGKVRGYTF

len: 18
abundance: .
d_gene: TRBD1
v_gene: TRBV4-3
j_gene: TRBJ1-5
CDR3nt: TGCGCCAGCAGCCAAGATTACAGGGGGCGAGTAATAGACCAGCCCCAGCATTTT
CDR3aa: CASSQDYRGRVIDQPQHF

len: 15
abundance: .
d_gene: .
v_gene: TRBV9
j_gene: TRBJ2-7
CDR3nt: TGTGCCAGCAGCGTAGATCTGGGGATTGTCAACGAGCAGTACTTC
CDR3aa: CASSVDLGIVNEQYF

len: 15
abundance: few
d_gene: TRBD2
v_gene: TRBV7-2
j_gene: TRBJ2-3
CDR3nt: TGTGCCAGCAGCTCCCTAGCGGGGGCGGCAGATACGCAGTATTTT
CDR3aa: CASSSLAGAADTQYF

len: 15
abundance: few
d_gene: .
v_gene: TRBV10-2
j_gene: TRBJ2-3
CDR3nt: TGCGCCAGCACCCGTGGCGGGGGCAGCACAGATACGCAGTATTTT
CDR3aa: CASTRGGGSTDTQYF

len: 14
abundance: .
d_gene: TRBD1
v_gene: TRBV2
j_gene: TRBJ2-1
CDR3nt: TGTGCCAGCAGTGATGGTACAGGGGGGAGTGAGCAGTTCTTC
CDR3aa: CASSDGTGGSEQFF